One and the same sample provided the 29 T cell receptor beta chains below, sequenced in a study of blood T cell repertoires in COVID-19. TCRdb's table, derived via immunoSEQ multiplex PCR, lists solely in-frame clones and lacks some. The sample has about 70,000 clones, roughly 89% seen once; the top ten hold roughly 8.2%. The sample taken for sequencing was peripheral blood. The receptors here all came from a man aged 45-60 years with active COVID-19.

V is TRBV6-5 and J is TRBJ2-7; D possibly corresponds to TRBD1 (5 bases). The CDR3 covers 14 residues. Germline V CDR1 and CDR2: MNHEY, SVGAGI. Between the trimmed V and J ends, which lost 5 bases and 3 bases, there was a span of 14 bases. CDR3 sequence (DNA): TGTGCCAGCAGTCCGATCGACAGCTACTACGAGCAGTACTTC. This gives the protein CASSPIDSYYEQYF.

The chain joins TRBV18 to TRBJ1-5; D perhaps matches TRBD1 (5 bases). V gave up 1 base and J gave up 7 bases, with 11 bases separating them. Germline CDR1 is KGHSH and CDR2 is LQKENI. The CDR3 has 14 amino acids. CDR3 sequence (DNA): TGTGCCAGCTCACCACAGGGGAACAACCAGCCCCAGCATTTT. It is translated as CASSPQGNNQPQHF.

V is TRBV2 and J is TRBJ2-3; TRBD2 might be the D (6 bases). The V end lost 4 bases, the J end lost 3 bases, and 11 bases lay between the germline ends. In germline, CDR1 is SNHLY, CDR2 FYNNEI. This CDR3 region has 14 residues. CDR3 protein: CASSAGRGTDTQYF. CDR3 bases: TGTGCCAGCAGTGCAGGGCGGGGAACAGATACGCAGTATTTT.

The chain is built from TRBV29-1 and TRBJ2-3, with 8 bases matching TRBD1. V dropped 5 bases and J dropped 5; count of bases not matched to a gene: 6. The CDR3 covers 13 residues. Germline-derived CDR1 and CDR2 are SQVTM and ANQGSEA. The CDR3 protein is CSVSQGAGDTQYF. CDR3 nucleotides: TGCAGCGTTTCCCAGGGGGCTGGAGATACGCAGTATTTT.

The V call is TRBV5-4, the J call TRBJ2-1; 11 positions match TRBD2. Unmatched junction bases numbered 3, after V lost 4 bases and J lost 3 bases. CDR3 length: 15 amino acids. CDR1 is SGHNT, CDR2 YYREEE, per germline (reference sequence). The CDR3 DNA reads as TGTGCCAGCAGCGGGGGGACTAGCGGCTACAATGAGCAGTTCTTC. It translates to CASSGGTSGYNEQFF.

The CDR3 nucleotides are TGTGCCAGCAGCGTAGGTGGCAGGGACGAGCAGTACTTC. Protein product: CASSVGGRDEQYF. The chain is built from TRBV9 and TRBJ2-7, with a weak D call TRBD1 (5 bases). Trimming removed 0 bases at V and 5 bases at J, with 9 bases between. CDR3 size: 13 residues. CDR1 SGDLS and CDR2 YYNGEE come from the germline V gene.

The chain uses TRBV11-2 and TRBJ1-1, with 7 bases identical to TRBD1. This CDR3 comprises 14 residues. Losses at the gene ends were 4 bases for V and 6 bases for J; bases not matched to a gene: 8. CDR1 SGHAT and CDR2 FQNNGV come from the germline V gene. CDR3 in DNA: TGTGCCAGCAGCTATGCAGGGGGTTTGTCTGAAGCTTTCTTT. It specifies CASSYAGGLSEAFF.

The rearrangement uses TRBV2 and TRBJ2-6; perhaps TRBD1 as D (6 bases). Trimming stripped 6 bases from V and 0 bases from J, with 15 bases between. Germline lookup yields CDR1 SNHLY and CDR2 FYNNEI. The CDR3 loop spans 17 amino acids. CDR3 nucleotides: TGTGCCAGCAGGAGACTGGACAGTGACTCTGGGGCCAACGTCCTGACTTTC. Residues: CASRRLDSDSGANVLTF.

The CDR3 region is CATSRGQIQETQYF. CDR3 nucleotide sequence: TGTGCCACCAGCAGAGGACAGATCCAAGAGACCCAGTACTTC. The chain uses TRBV15 and TRBJ2-5; a weak D match, TRBD1 (5 bases). Germline assignment: CDR1 LNHNV and CDR2 YYDKDF (reference sequence). V was shortened by 1 base and J by 1 base, with 7 bases between the two germline ends. This CDR3 is built from 14 residues.

The chain links TRBV2 to TRBJ2-3; 10 positions agree with TRBD2. CDR3 length: 16 amino acids. V shed 5 bases and J 4 bases; nucleotides not matched to a gene: 9. Germline loops: CDR1 SNHLY, CDR2 FYNNEI. Here the CDR3 reads CASSLSGGAVADTQYF. CDR3 sequence (DNA): TGTGCCAGCAGTCTCAGCGGGGGGGCCGTCGCAGATACGCAGTATTTT.

This chain uses TRBV9 with TRBJ2-1, with 7 bases lining up with TRBD1. The CDR3 loop spans 14 amino acids. With V trimmed by 3 bases and J by 2 bases, 2 bases remained unmatched. Looked up from germline, CDR1 is SGDLS and CDR2 is YYNGEE. CDR3 DNA sequence: TGTGCCAGCAGCGAGGGGGCCCCCTACAATGAGCAGTTCTTC. Its translation: CASSEGAPYNEQFF.

The rearrangement uses TRBV18 and TRBJ2-3; possible D gene TRBD1, 5 bases. Trimming removed 6 bases at V and 0 bases at J, with 13 bases between. CDR3 length equals 15 residues. Germline CDR1 KGHSH, CDR2 LQKENI. CDR3 region: CASSEDIVSTDTQYF. CDR3 nucleotides: TGTGCCAGCTCCGAGGACATTGTTAGCACAGATACGCAGTATTTT.

The CDR3 spells CASRPGTGESYGYTF. In DNA, the CDR3 is TGTGCCAGCAGGCCCGGGACAGGGGAGAGCTATGGCTACACCTTC. The V and J genes are TRBV6-5 and TRBJ1-2, with 10 bases fitting TRBD1. With 6 bases clipped from V and 4 bases from J, the junction kept 8 bases outside the gene matches. CDR1 is MNHEY and CDR2 is SVGAGI in the germline V gene. There are 15 residues in the CDR3.

A single count supports this clone. The V and J genes are TRBV2 and TRBJ1-1, with 9 positions matching TRBD1. The CDR3 is made up of 13 amino acids. V lost 8 bases, J lost 3 bases, and 4 bases stayed unmatched. Per germline, CDR1 SNHLY and CDR2 FYNNEI. The CDR3 sequence is CASVRDRDTEAFF. CDR3 nucleotide sequence: TGTGCCAGCGTCCGGGACAGGGACACTGAAGCTTTCTTT.

The chain combines TRBV3-1 (or the pseudogene TRBV3-2) with TRBJ2-7; the match to TRBD1 covers 10 bases. The junction had 8 bases not matched to a gene; V was cut back by 0 bases and J by 6 bases. The V gene's germline CDR1 is LGHDT and CDR2 YNNKEL (reference sequence). The CDR3 covers 16 residues. The CDR3 region is CASSQDFGDRGTEQYF. Written as DNA, the CDR3 is TGTGCCAGCAGCCAAGATTTCGGGGACAGGGGAACCGAGCAGTACTTC.

The V gene is TRBV9, the J gene TRBJ1-1; D unresolved. The germline V gene has CDR1 SGDLS and CDR2 YYNGEE. Trimming shortened V by 4 bases and J by 2 bases, and 9 bases separated the two germline ends. CDR3 length: 13 amino acids. This chain's CDR3 is CASSLTVNTEAFF. CDR3 nucleotides: TGTGCCAGCAGCTTGACTGTTAACACTGAAGCTTTCTTT.

The genes are TRBV27 and TRBJ1-2; 8 bases line up with TRBD1. CDR3 length: 18 amino acids. V gave up 5 bases and J gave up 8 bases; unmatched junction bases: 22. Germline loops: CDR1 MNHEY, CDR2 SMNVEV (reference sequence). The CDR3 region is CASSASRTGSLGSRGYTF. The DNA of the CDR3 is TGTGCCAGCAGTGCCTCTCGGACAGGGTCGCTTGGTTCAAGAGGCTACACCTTC.

The chain recombines TRBV7-3 with TRBJ2-2; 7 bases fit TRBD2. The CDR3 contains 16 residues. Trimming took 5 bases from V and 6 from J; bases not matched to a gene: 12. Germline V lookup: CDR1 SGHTA, CDR2 FQGTGA. The CDR3 coding sequence is TGTGCCAGCAGCATTCAGCGGGGTCCGCTTGCCGGGGAGCTGTTTTTT. Encoded protein: CASSIQRGPLAGELFF.

This chain uses TRBV5-6 with TRBJ2-1; 8 nucleotides agree with TRBD1. This CDR3 contains 16 residues. The V gene's germline CDR1 is SGHDT and CDR2 YYEEEE. V lost 4 bases and J lost 3; bases outside the gene matches: 9. The CDR3 reads CASSRFSRGLYNEQFF. For the CDR3, the DNA is TGTGCCAGCAGCCGATTTTCCAGGGGGCTCTACAATGAGCAGTTCTTC.

The V gene is TRBV10-3, the J gene TRBJ2-7; 9 nucleotides agree with TRBD1. Germline V gives CDR1 ENHRY, CDR2 SYGVKD. The CDR3 has 13 amino acids. The V gene end was trimmed by 6 bases and the J gene end by 2 bases; junction bases not matched to a gene: 2. For the CDR3, the DNA is TGTGCCATCAGGGGGACAGGGCCCTACGAGCAGTACTTC. Translation: CAIRGTGPYEQYF.

The chain has TRBV3-1 (or the pseudogene TRBV3-2) and TRBJ2-1; 10 bases match TRBD1. CDR3 size: 15 residues. J gave up 2 bases and V 4 bases, and 2 bases lay outside the gene matches. Per the germline V gene, CDR1 is LGHDT and CDR2 is YNNKEL (reference sequence). CDR3 protein: CASSRTGGTYNEQFF. CDR3 nucleotide sequence: TGTGCCAGCAGCCGGACAGGGGGTACCTACAATGAGCAGTTCTTC.

V is TRBV27 and J is TRBJ1-1, with a possible D match to TRBD1 (5 bases). V was shortened by 5 bases and J by 6 bases, with 16 bases between the two germline ends. The length of the CDR3 is 14 residues. Germline values: CDR1 MNHEY, CDR2 SMNVEV (reference sequence). CDR3 loop: CASSLSPGLAEAFF. The CDR3, as DNA: TGTGCCAGCAGTCTCTCCCCAGGGTTGGCTGAAGCTTTCTTT.

The rearrangement uses TRBV2 and TRBJ2-2; 11 bases align to TRBD1. This CDR3 region has 15 residues. Trimming removed 6 bases from V and 3 bases from J; junction bases left unmatched: 3. From germline, CDR1 is SNHLY and CDR2 FYNNEI. CDR3 sequence (DNA): TGTGCCAGCAGGGACAGGGGGCAGGACACCGGGGAGCTGTTTTTT. It encodes CASRDRGQDTGELFF.

The chain has TRBV2 and TRBJ1-5; 8 bases are shared with TRBD1. Unmatched junction bases numbered 6, after V lost 7 bases and J lost 1 base. Germline-derived CDR1 and CDR2 are SNHLY and FYNNEI. CDR3 length: 15 residues. Written as DNA, the CDR3 is TGTGCCAGCAAGGACAGGGCTGGGAGCAATCAGCCCCAGCATTTT. Translated, it gives CASKDRAGSNQPQHF.

The V gene is TRBV7-9, the J gene TRBJ1-1, with D perhaps matching TRBD1 (5 bases). Germline lookup yields CDR1 SEHNR and CDR2 FQNEAQ (reference sequence). This CDR3 comprises 14 residues. V was clipped by 4 bases and J by 5 bases, with 14 bases between them. CDR3 residues: CASSWTSVGTEAFF. DNA of the CDR3: TGTGCCAGCAGCTGGACATCCGTGGGAACTGAAGCTTTCTTT.

The chain recombines TRBV1 with TRBJ2-7; the D call TRBD2 from the table was never checked on the DNA. TRBV1 is given as a pseudogene. This CDR3 has 17 residues. The CDR3 loop is CTSSQGVAARSSYEQYF. CDR3 coding DNA: TGCACCAGCAGCCAAGGGGTGGCAGCCCGGAGCTCCTACGAGCAGTACTTC.

J is TRBJ2-5 and V is TRBV5-4; 7 bases map to TRBD1. This CDR3 is built from 14 residues. The V gene's germline CDR1 is SGHNT and CDR2 YYREEE (reference sequence). With 3 bases clipped from V and 3 bases from J, the junction kept 5 bases outside the gene matches. In DNA form, the CDR3 reads TGTGCCAGCAGCTCGGGGACAGTAAAAGAGACCCAGTACTTC. Residues: CASSSGTVKETQYF.

The chain employs TRBV7-2 and TRBJ2-7; 7 positions agree with TRBD1. The CDR3 totals 14 residues. CDR1 is SGHTA and CDR2 is FQGNSA in the germline V gene. The trim removed 5 bases at V and 0 bases at J, leaving 4 bases unmatched. CDR3 coding DNA: TGTGCCAGCAGCAAGGACAGGTACTCCTACGAGCAGTACTTC. As protein: CASSKDRYSYEQYF. Full variable domain (rest looked up from reference TRBV7-2 and TRBJ2-7): GAGVSQSPSNKVTEKGKDVELRCDPISGHTALYWYRQSLGQGLEFLIYFQGNSAPDKSGLPSDRFSAERTGGSVSTLTIQRTQQEDSAVYLCASSKDRYSYEQYFGPGTRLTVT.

The chain uses TRBV2 and TRBJ1-5; 9 bases line up with TRBD1. The CDR3 is 14 amino acids. Per the germline V gene, CDR1 is SNHLY and CDR2 is FYNNEI. Trimming at V came to 5 bases and at J to 4 bases, leaving 3 bases not matched to a gene. The CDR3 DNA is TGTGCCAGCAGTCTGGACAGGGGAAATCAGCCCCAGCATTTT. Translating gives CASSLDRGNQPQHF.